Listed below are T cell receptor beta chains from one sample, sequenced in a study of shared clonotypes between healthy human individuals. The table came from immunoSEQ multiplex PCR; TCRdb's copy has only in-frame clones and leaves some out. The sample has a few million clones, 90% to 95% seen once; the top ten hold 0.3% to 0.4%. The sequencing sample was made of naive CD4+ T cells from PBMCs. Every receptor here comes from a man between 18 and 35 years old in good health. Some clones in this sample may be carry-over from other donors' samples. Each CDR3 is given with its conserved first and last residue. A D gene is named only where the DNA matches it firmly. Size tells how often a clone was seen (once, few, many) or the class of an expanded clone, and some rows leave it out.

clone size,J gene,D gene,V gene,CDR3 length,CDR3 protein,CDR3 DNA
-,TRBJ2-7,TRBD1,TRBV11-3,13,CASSGGNRGEQYF,TGTGCCAGCAGCGGTGGTAACAGGGGCGAGCAGTACTTC
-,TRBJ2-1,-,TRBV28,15,CASSFRGARNNEQFF,TGTGCCAGCAGTTTCCGGGGGGCGCGCAACAATGAGCAGTTCTTC
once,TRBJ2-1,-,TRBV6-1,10,CASSEIEQFF,TGTGCCAGCAGTGAAATTGAGCAGTTCTTC
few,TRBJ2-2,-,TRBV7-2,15,CASSQPGLRTGELFF,TGTGCCAGCAGCCAACCGGGACTTCGGACCGGGGAGCTGTTTTTT
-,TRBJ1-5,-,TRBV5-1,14,CASSGDGVNQPQHF,TGCGCCAGCAGCGGGGACGGAGTAAATCAGCCCCAGCATTTT
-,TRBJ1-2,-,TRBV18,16,CASSGIQGGRGYGYTF,TGTGCCAGCTCAGGAATCCAGGGAGGTAGAGGCTATGGCTACACCTTC
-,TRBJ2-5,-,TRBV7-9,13,CASSFAGEETQYF,TGTGCCAGCAGCTTCGCAGGGGAAGAGACCCAGTACTTC
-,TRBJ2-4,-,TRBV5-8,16,CASSSGDRGGRDIQYF,TGTGCCAGCAGCTCCGGTGACAGGGGAGGGAGGGACATTCAGTACTTC
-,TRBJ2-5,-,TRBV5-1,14,CASSLDTGEETQYF,TGCGCCAGCAGCTTGGACACGGGAGAAGAGACCCAGTACTTC
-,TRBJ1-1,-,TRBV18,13,CASSPRTLDEAFF,TGTGCCAGCTCACCAAGGACTTTGGATGAAGCTTTCTTT
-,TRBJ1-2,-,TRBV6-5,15,CASMMADGRLGGYTF,TGTGCCAGCATGATGGCTGACGGACGTTTGGGGGGCTACACCTTC
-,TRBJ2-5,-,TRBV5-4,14,CASSPGQDQETQYF,TGTGCCAGCAGCCCGGGTCAGGACCAAGAGACCCAGTACTTC
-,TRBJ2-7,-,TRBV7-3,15,CASSLLGRGTGEQYF,TGTGCCAGCAGCTTACTTGGCAGGGGAACCGGGGAGCAGTACTTC
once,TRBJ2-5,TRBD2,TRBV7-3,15,CASSPGLAGQETQYF,TGTGCCAGCAGCCCGGGACTAGCGGGCCAAGAGACCCAGTACTTC
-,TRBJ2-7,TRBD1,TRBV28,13,CASSPGQGYEQYF,TGTGCCAGCAGTCCCGGACAGGGCTACGAGCAGTACTTC
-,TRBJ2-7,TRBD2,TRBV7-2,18,CASSLVLAGGLGWDEQYF,TGTGCCAGCAGCTTAGTACTAGCGGGAGGGCTAGGCTGGGACGAGCAGTACTTC
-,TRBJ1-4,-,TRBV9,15,CASSGETGELEKLFF,TGTGCCAGCAGCGGGGAAACCGGGGAACTCGAAAAACTGTTTTTT
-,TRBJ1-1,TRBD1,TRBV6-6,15,CASSTQGARNTEAFF,TGTGCCAGCAGTACTCAGGGGGCGCGGAACACTGAAGCTTTCTTT
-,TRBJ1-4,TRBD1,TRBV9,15,CASSVRGLVNEKLFF,TGTGCCAGCAGCGTAAGGGGGCTAGTTAATGAAAAACTGTTTTTT
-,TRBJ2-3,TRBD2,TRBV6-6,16,CASSYSREGGTDTQYF,TGTGCCAGCAGTTACTCGCGGGAGGGGGGCACAGATACGCAGTATTTT
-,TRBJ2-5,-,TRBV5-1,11,CASGEQETQYF,TGCGCCAGCGGGGAGCAAGAGACCCAGTACTTC
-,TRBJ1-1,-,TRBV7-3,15,CASSSKGPMGTEAFF,TGTGCCAGCAGCTCCAAGGGACCGATGGGCACTGAAGCTTTCTTT
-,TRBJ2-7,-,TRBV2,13,CASSDLGRYEQYF,TGTGCCAGCAGTGATCTCGGCCGCTACGAGCAGTACTTC
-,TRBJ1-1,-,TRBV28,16,CASSRRANGRYVEAFF,TGTGCCAGCAGTCGCAGAGCTAATGGTCGGTATGTTGAAGCTTTCTTT
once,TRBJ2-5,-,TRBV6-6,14,CASSPSRQGGTQYF,TGTGCCAGCAGCCCCTCCCGGCAGGGGGGGACCCAGTACTTC
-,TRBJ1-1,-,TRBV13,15,CASSLAPTMNTEAFF,TGTGCCAGCAGCTTAGCCCCGACCATGAACACTGAAGCTTTCTTT
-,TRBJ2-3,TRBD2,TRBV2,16,CASNWGSGRVGDTQYF,TGTGCCAGCAACTGGGGTAGCGGGAGGGTTGGAGATACGCAGTATTTT
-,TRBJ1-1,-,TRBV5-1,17,CASSFNVANGGNTEAFF,TGCGCCAGCAGCTTTAATGTGGCCAACGGGGGGAACACTGAAGCTTTCTTT
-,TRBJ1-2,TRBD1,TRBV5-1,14,CASSDGQGGNGYTF,TGCGCCAGCAGCGACGGACAGGGTGGAAATGGCTACACCTTC
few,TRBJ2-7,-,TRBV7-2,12,CASSLLRDEQYF,TGTGCCAGCAGCTTATTAAGGGACGAGCAGTACTTC
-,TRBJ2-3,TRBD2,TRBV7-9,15,CASSLGLEGTDTQYF,TGTGCCAGCAGCCTGGGACTAGAGGGGACAGATACGCAGTATTTT
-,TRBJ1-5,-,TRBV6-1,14,CASSGQGNNQPQHF,TGTGCCAGCAGTGGGCAGGGGAATAATCAGCCCCAGCATTTT
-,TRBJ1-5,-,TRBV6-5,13,CASSYGINQPQHF,TGTGCCAGCAGTTATGGAATCAATCAGCCCCAGCATTTT
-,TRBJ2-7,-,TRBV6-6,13,CASSVQGGSEQYF,TGTGCCAGCAGTGTGCAGGGGGGAAGCGAGCAGTACTTC
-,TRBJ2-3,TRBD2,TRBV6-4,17,CASSPGTSGVRTDTQYF,TGTGCCAGCAGTCCCGGTACTAGCGGGGTTCGCACAGATACGCAGTATTTT
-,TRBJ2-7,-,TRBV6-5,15,CASRLAQNQAYEQYF,TGTGCCAGCAGACTGGCCCAGAACCAGGCCTACGAGCAGTACTTC
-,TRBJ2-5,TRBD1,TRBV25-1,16,CASSGQGAVYQETQYF,TGTGCCAGCAGTGGTCAGGGGGCGGTTTATCAAGAGACCCAGTACTTC
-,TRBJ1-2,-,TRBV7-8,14,CASSPRDTRYGYTF,TGTGCCAGCAGCCCGAGGGACACCCGCTATGGCTACACCTTC
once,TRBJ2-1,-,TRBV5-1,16,CASSLVPGTSYNEQFF,TGCGCCAGCAGCTTGGTCCCCGGGACATCGTACAATGAGCAGTTCTTC
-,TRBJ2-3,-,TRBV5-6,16,CASSFGGATSTDTQYF,TGTGCCAGCAGCTTTGGGGGGGCGACGAGCACAGATACGCAGTATTTT
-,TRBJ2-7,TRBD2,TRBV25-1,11,CASSEGGLQYF,TGTGCCAGCAGTGAGGGAGGGCTTCAGTACTTC
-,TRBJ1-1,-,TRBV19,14,CASTIGRMNTEAFF,TGTGCCAGTACCATTGGGAGGATGAACACTGAAGCTTTCTTT
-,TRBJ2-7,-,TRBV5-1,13,CASSLDPGSEQYF,TGCGCCAGCAGCTTGGATCCGGGGTCCGAGCAGTACTTC
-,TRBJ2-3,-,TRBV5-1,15,CASILGGTSTDTQYF,TGCGCCAGCATCCTTGGCGGGACTAGCACAGATACGCAGTATTTT
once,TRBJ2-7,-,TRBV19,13,CASRGTPDYEQYF,TGTGCCAGTAGAGGGACCCCAGACTACGAGCAGTACTTC
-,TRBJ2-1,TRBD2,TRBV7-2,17,CASSLAPAGGSYNEQFF,TGTGCCAGCAGCTTAGCGCCCGCCGGGGGGTCCTACAATGAGCAGTTCTTC
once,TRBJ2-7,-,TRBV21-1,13,CATKTGASYEQYF,TGTGCCACCAAGACAGGGGCTTCCTACGAGCAGTACTTC
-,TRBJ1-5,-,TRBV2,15,CASSESGTSNQPQHF,TGTGCCAGCAGTGAGTCCGGGACAAGCAATCAGCCCCAGCATTTT